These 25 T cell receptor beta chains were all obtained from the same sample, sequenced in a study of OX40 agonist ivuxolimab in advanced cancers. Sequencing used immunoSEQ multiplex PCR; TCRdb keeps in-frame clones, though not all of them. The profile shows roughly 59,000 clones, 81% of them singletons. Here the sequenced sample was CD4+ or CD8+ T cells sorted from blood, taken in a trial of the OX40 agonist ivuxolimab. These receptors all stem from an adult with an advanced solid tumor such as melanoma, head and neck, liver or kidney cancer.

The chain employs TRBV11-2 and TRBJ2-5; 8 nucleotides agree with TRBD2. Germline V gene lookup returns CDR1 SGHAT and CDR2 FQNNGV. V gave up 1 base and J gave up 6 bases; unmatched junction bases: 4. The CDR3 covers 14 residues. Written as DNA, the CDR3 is TGTGCCAGCAGCTTAGGTAGCGGGGTAAAGACCCAGTACTTC. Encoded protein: CASSLGSGVKTQYF.

The CDR3 DNA is TGCGCCAGCAGCCACGTTGTAATAGGGGGGCGCGCCGGGGAGCTGTTTTTT. Amino acid sequence: CASSHVVIGGRAGELFF. The J gene is TRBJ2-2, the V gene TRBV4-1; D might be TRBD1 or TRBD2, each matching 6 bases. CDR1 and CDR2 from the germline V gene are MGHRA and YSYEKL. The CDR3 contains 17 residues. Trimming left V 3 bases short and J 6 bases short, with 20 bases between.

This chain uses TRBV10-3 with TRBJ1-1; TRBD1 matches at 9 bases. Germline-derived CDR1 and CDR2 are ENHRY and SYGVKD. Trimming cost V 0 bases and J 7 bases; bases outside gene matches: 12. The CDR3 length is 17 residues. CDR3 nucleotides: TGTGCCATCAGTGAGTCTAAGCCTAACAGGGGGCAGGGTGAAGCTTTCTTT. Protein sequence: CAISESKPNRGQGEAFF.

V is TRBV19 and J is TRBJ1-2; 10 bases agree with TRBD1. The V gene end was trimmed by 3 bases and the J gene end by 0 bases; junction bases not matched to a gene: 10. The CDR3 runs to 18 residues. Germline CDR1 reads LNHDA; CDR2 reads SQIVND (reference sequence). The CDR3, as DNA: TGTGCCAGTAGTATGTCCGGGACAGGGGCTATAGCTAACTATGGCTACACCTTC. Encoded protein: CASSMSGTGAIANYGYTF. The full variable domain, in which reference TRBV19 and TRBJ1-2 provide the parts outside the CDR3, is DGGITQSPKYLFRKEGQNVTLSCEQNLNHDAMYWYRQDPGQGLRLIYYSQIVNDFQKGDIAEGYSVSREKKESFPLTVTSAQKNPTAFYLCASSMSGTGAIANYGYTFGSGTRLTVV.

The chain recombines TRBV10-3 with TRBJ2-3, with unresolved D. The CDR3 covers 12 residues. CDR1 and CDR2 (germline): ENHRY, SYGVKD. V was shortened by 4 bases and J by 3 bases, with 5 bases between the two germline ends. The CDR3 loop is CAISGITDTQYF. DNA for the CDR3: TGTGCCATCAGTGGTATAACAGATACGCAGTATTTT.

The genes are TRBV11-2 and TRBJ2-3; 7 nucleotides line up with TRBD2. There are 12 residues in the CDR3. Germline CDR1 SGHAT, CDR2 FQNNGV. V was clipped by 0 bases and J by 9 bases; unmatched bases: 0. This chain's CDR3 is CASSLEGGTQYF. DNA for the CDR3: TGTGCCAGCAGCTTAGAGGGGGGGACGCAGTATTTT.

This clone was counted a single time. This CDR3 is CAWTQGFNEQFF. The CDR3 DNA reads TGTGCCTGGACCCAGGGTTTCAATGAGCAGTTCTTC. The V and J genes are TRBV5-4 and TRBJ2-1; D perhaps matches TRBD1 (5 bases). Germline CDR1 reads SGHNT; CDR2 reads YYREEE (reference sequence). The CDR3 sequence is 12 residues long. V gave up 10 bases and J gave up 6 bases, with 14 bases separating them.

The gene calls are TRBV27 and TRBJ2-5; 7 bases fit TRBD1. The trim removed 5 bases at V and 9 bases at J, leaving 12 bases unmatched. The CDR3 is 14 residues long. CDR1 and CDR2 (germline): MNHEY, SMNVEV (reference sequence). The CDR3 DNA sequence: TGTGCCAGCAGTCCAAGGGACAGTTCGGAGGCCCAGTACTTC. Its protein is CASSPRDSSEAQYF.

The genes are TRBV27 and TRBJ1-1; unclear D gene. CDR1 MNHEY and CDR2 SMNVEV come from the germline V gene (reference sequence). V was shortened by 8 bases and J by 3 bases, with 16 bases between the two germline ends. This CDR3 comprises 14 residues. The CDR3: CASVSRERDTEAFF. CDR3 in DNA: TGTGCCAGCGTCTCGAGGGAAAGAGACACTGAAGCTTTCTTT.

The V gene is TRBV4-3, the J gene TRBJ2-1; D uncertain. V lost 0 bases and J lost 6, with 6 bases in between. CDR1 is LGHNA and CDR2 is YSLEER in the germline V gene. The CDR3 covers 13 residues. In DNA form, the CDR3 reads TGCGCCAGCAGCCAAGAAGCAAGCAATGAGCAGTTCTTC. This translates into CASSQEASNEQFF.

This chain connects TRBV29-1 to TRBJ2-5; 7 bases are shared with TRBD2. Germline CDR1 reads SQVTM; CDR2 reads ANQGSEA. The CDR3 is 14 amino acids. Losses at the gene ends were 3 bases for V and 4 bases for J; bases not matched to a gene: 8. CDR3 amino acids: CSVDIASGGETQYF. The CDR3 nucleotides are TGCAGCGTTGATATCGCTAGCGGCGGAGAGACCCAGTACTTC.

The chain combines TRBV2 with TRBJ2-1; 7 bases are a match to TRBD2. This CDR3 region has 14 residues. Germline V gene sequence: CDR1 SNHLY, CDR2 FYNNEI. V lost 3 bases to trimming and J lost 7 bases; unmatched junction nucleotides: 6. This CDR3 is CASSDQRGINEQFF. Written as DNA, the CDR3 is TGTGCCAGCAGTGATCAGCGGGGAATAAATGAGCAGTTCTTC. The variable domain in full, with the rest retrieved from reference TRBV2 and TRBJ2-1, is EPEVTQTPSHQVTQMGQEVILRCVPISNHLYFYWYRQILGQKVEFLVSFYNNEISEKSEIFDDQFSVERPDGSNFTLKIRSTKLEDSAMYFCASSDQRGINEQFFGPGTRLTVL.

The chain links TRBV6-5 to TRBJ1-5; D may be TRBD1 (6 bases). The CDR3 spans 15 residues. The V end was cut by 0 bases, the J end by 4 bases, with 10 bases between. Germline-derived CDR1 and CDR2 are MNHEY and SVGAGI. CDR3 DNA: TGTGCCAGCAGTTACTCAGGGAGGGGGAATCAGCCCCAGCATTTT. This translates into CASSYSGRGNQPQHF.

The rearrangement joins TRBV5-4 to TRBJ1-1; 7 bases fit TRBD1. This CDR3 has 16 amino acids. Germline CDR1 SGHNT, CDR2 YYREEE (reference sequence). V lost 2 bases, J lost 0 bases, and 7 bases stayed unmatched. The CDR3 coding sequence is TGTGCCAGCAGCTTCCCAAGGGGGACAGTGAACACTGAAGCTTTCTTT. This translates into CASSFPRGTVNTEAFF.

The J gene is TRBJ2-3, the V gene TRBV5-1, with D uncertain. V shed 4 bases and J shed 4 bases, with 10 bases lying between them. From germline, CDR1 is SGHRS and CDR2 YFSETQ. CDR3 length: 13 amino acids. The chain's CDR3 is CASSADVSDTQYF. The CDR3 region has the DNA TGCGCCAGCAGCGCAGACGTGTCAGATACGCAGTATTTT.

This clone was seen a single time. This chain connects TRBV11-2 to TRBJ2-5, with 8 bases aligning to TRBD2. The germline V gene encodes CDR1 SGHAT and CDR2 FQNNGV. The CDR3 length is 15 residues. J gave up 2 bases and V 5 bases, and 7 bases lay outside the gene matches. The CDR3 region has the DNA TGTGCCAGCAGCCAAGAGCGGGGGTTACAAGAGACCCAGTACTTC. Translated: CASSQERGLQETQYF.

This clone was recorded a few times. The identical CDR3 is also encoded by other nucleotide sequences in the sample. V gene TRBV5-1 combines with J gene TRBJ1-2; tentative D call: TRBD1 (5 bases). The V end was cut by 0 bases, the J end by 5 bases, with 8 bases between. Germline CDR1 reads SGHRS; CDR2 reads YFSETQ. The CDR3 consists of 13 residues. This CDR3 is CASSLAGGYGYTF. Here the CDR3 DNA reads TGCGCCAGCAGCTTGGCTGGGGGGTATGGCTACACCTTC. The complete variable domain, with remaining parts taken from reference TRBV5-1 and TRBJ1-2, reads KAGVTQTPRYLIKTRGQQVTLSCSPISGHRSVSWYQQTPGQGLQFLFEYFSETQRNKGNFPGRFSGRQFSNSRSEMNVSTLELGDSALYLCASSLAGGYGYTFGSGTRLTVV.

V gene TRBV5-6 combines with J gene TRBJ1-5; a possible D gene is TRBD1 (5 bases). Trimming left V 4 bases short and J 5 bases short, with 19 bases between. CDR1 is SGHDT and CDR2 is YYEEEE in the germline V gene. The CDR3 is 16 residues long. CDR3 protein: CASSPGGRVSDQPQHF. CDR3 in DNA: TGTGCCAGCAGCCCTGGAGGCAGGGTATCCGATCAGCCCCAGCATTTT.

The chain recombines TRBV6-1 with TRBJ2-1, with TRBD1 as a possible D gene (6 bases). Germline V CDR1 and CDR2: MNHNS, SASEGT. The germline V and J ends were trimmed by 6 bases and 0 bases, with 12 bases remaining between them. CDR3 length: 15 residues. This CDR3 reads CASRGQISSYNEQFF. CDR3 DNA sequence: TGTGCCAGCAGAGGACAGATAAGCTCCTACAATGAGCAGTTCTTC.

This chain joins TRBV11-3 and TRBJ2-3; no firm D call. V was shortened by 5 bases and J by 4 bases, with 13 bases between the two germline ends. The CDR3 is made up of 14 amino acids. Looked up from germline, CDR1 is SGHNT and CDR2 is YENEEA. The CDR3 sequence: CASSPQNSADTQYF. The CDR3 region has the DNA TGTGCCAGCAGCCCCCAGAACTCCGCAGATACGCAGTATTTT.

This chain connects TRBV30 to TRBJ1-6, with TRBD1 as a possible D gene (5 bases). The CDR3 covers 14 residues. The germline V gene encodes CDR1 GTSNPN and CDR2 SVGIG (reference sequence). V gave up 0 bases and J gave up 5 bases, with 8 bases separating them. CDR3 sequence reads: CAWSVGTDNSPLHF. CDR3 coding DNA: TGTGCCTGGAGTGTAGGGACCGATAATTCACCCCTCCACTTT.

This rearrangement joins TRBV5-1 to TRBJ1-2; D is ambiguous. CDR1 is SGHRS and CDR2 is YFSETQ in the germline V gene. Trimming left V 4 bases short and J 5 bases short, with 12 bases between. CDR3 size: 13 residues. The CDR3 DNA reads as TGCGCCAGCAGCCTAACCCTATTATATGGCTACACCTTC. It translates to CASSLTLLYGYTF.

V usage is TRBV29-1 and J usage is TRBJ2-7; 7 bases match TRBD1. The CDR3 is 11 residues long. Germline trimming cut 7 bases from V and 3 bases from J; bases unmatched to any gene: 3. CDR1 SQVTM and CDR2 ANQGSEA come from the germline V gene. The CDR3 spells CSGGQIYEQYF. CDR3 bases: TGCAGCGGGGGACAGATCTACGAGCAGTACTTC.

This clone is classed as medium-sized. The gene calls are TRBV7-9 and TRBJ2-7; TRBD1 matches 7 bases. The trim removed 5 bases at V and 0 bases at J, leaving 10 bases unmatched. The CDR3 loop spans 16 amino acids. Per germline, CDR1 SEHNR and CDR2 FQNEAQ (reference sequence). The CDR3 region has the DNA TGTGCCAGCAGCCCTTCGACAGGGATACTCTCCTACGAGCAGTACTTC. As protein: CASSPSTGILSYEQYF.

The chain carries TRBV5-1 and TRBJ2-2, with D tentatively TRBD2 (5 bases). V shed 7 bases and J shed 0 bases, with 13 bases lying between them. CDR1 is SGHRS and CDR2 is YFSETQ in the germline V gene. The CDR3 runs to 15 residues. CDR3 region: CASQYWETNTGELFF. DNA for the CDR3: TGCGCCAGCCAATACTGGGAGACGAACACCGGGGAGCTGTTTTTT.